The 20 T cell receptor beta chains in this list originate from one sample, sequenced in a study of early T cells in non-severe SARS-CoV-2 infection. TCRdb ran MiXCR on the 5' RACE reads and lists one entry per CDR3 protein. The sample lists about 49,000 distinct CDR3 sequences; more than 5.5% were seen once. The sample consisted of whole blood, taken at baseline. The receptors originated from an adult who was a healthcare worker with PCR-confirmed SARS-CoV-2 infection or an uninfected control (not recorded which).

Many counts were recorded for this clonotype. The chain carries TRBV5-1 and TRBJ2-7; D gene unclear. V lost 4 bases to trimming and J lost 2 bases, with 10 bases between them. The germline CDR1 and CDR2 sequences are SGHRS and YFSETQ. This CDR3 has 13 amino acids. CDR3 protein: CASSRAGPYEQYF. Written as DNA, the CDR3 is TGCGCCAGCAGCAGGGCAGGTCCCTACGAGCAGTACTTC.

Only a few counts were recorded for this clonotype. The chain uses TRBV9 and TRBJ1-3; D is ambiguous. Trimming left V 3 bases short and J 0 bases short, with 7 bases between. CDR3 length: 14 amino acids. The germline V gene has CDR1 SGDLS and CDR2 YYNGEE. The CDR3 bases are TGTGCCAGCAGCGAACTACCCTCTGGAAACACCATATATTTT. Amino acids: CASSELPSGNTIYF.

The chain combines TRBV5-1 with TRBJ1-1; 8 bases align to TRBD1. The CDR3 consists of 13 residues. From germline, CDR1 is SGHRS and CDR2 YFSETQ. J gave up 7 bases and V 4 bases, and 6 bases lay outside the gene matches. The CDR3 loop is CASSLGTGDEAFF. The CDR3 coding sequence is TGCGCCAGCAGCCTAGGGACAGGTGATGAAGCTTTCTTT.

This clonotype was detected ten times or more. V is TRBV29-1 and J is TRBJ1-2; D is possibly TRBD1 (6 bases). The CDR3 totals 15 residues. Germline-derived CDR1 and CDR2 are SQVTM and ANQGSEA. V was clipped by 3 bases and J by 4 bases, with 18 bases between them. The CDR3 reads CSVDPSGGQGYGYTF. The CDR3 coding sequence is TGCAGCGTTGATCCCTCCGGGGGCCAGGGCTATGGCTACACCTTC.

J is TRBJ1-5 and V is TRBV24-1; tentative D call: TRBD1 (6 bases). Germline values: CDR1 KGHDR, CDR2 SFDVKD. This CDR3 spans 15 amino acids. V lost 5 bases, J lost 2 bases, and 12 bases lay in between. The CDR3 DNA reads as TGTGCCACCAGTGGAGTAGGGGGGCGCAATCAGCCCCAGCATTTT. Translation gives CATSGVGGRNQPQHF.

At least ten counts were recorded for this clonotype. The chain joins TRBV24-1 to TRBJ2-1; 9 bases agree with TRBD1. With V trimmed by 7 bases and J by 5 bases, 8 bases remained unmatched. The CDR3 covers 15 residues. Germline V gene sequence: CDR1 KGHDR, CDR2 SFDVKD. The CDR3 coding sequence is TGTGCCACCAGGACAGGACAGGGGTGGGACAATGAGCAGTTCTTC. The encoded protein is CATRTGQGWDNEQFF.

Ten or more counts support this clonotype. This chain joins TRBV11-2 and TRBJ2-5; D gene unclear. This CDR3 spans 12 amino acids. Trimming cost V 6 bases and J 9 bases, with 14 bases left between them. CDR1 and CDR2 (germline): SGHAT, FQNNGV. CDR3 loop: CASSSLGMSQYF. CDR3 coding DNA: TGTGCCAGCAGTTCTCTAGGGATGTCCCAGTACTTC.

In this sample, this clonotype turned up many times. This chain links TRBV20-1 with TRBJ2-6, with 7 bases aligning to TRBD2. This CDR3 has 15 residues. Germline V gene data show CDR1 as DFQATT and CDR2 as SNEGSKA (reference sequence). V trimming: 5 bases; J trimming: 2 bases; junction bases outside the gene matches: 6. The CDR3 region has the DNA TGCAGTGCTCCCTCTGGGGGGGCTGGGGCCAACGTCCTGACTTTC. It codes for CSAPSGGAGANVLTF.

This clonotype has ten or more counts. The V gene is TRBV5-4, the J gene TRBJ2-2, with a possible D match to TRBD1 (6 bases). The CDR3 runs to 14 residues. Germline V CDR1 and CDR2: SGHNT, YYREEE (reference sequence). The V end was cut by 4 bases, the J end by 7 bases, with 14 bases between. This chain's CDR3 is CASSKPAGDGELFF. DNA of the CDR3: TGTGCCAGCAGCAAACCAGCAGGGGACGGGGAGCTGTTTTTT.

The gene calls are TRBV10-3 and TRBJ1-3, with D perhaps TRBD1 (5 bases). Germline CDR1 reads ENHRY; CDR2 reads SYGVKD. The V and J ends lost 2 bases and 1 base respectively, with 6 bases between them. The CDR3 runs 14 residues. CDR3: CAISEQGSGNTIYF. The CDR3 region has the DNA TGTGCCATCAGTGAGCAGGGATCTGGAAACACCATATATTTT.

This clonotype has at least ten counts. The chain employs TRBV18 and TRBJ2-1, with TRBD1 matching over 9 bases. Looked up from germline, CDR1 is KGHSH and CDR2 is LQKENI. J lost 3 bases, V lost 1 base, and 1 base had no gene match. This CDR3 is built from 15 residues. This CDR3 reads CASSPRDRDYNEQFF. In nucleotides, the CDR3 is TGTGCCAGCTCACCACGGGACAGGGACTACAATGAGCAGTTCTTC. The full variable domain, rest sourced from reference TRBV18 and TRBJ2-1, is NAGVMQNPRHLVRRRGQEARLRCSPMKGHSHVYWYRQLPEEGLKFMVYLQKENIIDESGMPKERFSAEFPKEGPSILRIQQVVRGDSAAYFCASSPRDRDYNEQFFGPGTRLTVL.

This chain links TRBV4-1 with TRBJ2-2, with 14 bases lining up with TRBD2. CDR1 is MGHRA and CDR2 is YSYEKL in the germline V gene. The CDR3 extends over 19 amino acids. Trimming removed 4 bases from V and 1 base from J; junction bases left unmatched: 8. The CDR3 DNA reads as TGCGCCAGCAGCCCCTCCTGGACTAGCGGGGGGCTGAACACCGGGGAGCTGTTTTTT. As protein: CASSPSWTSGGLNTGELFF.

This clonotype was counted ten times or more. The CDR3 region is CASIGAGANVLTF. CDR3 DNA: TGTGCCAGCATCGGGGCAGGGGCCAACGTCCTGACTTTC. The genes are TRBV7-9 and TRBJ2-6; TRBD1 or TRBD2 may be the D gene (5 bases each). V lost 7 bases to trimming and J lost 4 bases, with 8 bases between them. Germline V gene sequence: CDR1 SEHNR, CDR2 FQNEAQ (reference sequence). The CDR3 is 13 amino acids.

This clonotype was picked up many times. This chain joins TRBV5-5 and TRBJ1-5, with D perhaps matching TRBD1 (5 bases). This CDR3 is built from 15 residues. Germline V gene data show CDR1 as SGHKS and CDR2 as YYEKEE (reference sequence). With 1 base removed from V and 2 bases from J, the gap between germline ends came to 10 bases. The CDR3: CASSLFQGGNQPQHF. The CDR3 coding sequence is TGTGCCAGCAGCTTGTTTCAGGGCGGCAATCAGCCCCAGCATTTT.

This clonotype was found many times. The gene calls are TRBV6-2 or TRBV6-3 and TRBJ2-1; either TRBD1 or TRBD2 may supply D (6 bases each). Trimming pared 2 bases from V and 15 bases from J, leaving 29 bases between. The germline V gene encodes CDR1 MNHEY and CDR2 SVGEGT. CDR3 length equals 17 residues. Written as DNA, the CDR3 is TGTGCCAGCAGTTACACCCCCGAGGGGGGAGTTATCGACGGGTCGTTCTTC. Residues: CASSYTPEGGVIDGSFF.

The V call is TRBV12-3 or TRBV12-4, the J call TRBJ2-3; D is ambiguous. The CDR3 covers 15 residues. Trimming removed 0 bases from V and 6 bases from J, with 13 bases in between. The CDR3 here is CASSLALEAWDTQYF. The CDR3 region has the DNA TGTGCCAGCAGTTTAGCGCTTGAAGCGTGGGATACGCAGTATTTT.

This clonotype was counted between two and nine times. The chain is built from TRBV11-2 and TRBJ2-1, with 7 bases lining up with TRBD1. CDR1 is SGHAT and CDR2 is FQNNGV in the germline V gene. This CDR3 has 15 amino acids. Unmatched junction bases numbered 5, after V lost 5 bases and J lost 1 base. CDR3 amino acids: CASSPRTGSYNEQFF. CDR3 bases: TGTGCCAGCAGCCCGCGGACAGGATCCTACAATGAGCAGTTCTTC.

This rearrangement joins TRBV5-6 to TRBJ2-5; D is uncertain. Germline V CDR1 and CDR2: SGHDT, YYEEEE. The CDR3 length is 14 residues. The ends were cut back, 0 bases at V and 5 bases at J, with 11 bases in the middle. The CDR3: CASSLVGRQETQYF. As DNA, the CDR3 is TGTGCCAGCAGCTTGGTAGGCCGGCAGGAGACCCAGTACTTC.

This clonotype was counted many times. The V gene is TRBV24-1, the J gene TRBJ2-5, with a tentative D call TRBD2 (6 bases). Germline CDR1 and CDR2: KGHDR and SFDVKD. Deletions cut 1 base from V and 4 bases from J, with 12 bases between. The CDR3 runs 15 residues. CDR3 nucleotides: TGTGCCACCAGTGATTTTGCGGGGTTCAGAGAGACCCAGTACTTC. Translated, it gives CATSDFAGFRETQYF.

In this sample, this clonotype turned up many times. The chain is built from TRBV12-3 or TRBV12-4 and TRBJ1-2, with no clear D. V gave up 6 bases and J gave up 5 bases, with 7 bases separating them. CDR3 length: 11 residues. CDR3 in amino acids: CASSQSYGYTF. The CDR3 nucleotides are TGTGCCAGCAGCCAGAGTTATGGCTACACCTTC.